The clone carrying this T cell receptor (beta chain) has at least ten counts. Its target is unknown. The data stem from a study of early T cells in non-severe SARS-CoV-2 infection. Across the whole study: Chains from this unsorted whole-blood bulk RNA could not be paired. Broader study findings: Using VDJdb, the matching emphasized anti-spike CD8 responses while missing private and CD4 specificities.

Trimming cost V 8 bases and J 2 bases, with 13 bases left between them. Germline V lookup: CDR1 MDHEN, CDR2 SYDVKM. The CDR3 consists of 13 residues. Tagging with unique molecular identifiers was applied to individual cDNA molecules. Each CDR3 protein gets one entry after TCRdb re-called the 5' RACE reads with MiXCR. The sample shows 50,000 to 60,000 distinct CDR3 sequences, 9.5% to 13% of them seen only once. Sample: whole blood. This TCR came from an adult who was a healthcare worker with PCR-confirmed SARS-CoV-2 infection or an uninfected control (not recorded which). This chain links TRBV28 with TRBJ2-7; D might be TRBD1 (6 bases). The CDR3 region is CASVGTPTYEQYF. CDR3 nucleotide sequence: TGTGCCAGCGTCGGGACACCAACCTACGAGCAGTACTTC.